The 15 T cell receptor beta chains below all came from one sample that was sequenced in a study of technical replicates of blood from a handful of donors. The table came from immunoSEQ multiplex PCR; TCRdb's copy has only in-frame clones and leaves some out. The sample records tens of thousands of clones, approximately 94% being singletons. The material sequenced was PBMCs. These receptors all stem from a human donor in good health. Some clones in this sample may be carry-over from other donors' samples.

This chain uses TRBV7-9 with TRBJ2-5; 7 nucleotides match TRBD1. The CDR3 has 14 amino acids. J was trimmed by 5 bases and V by 3 bases; bases with no gene match: 6. CDR1 and CDR2 (germline): SEHNR, FQNEAQ (reference sequence). CDR3 coding DNA: TGTGCCAGCAGCTTTCGAGGGGGCGGGGAGACCCAGTACTTC. This sequence encodes CASSFRGGGETQYF.

The chain recombines TRBV4-2 with TRBJ1-4, with 8 bases identical to TRBD1. V shed 1 base, J shed 7 bases, and the junction held 11 bases outside the gene matches. Germline CDR1 reads LGHNA; CDR2 reads YNFKEQ. This CDR3 contains 17 residues. CDR3 nucleotide sequence: TGTGCCAGCAGCCAAGCGGACAGGGTGTCGGTGTTTGAAAAACTGTTTTTT. Amino acid sequence: CASSQADRVSVFEKLFF.

This clone was counted only a few times. This chain connects TRBV6-4 to TRBJ2-3, with D possibly being TRBD2 (6 bases). Germline lookup yields CDR1 MRHNA and CDR2 SNTAGT. CDR3 size: 15 residues. The V end lost 4 bases, the J end lost 5 bases, and 16 bases lay between the germline ends. This CDR3 is CASSVMAGRGDTQYF. The CDR3 bases are TGTGCCAGCAGTGTCATGGCGGGACGGGGAGATACGCAGTATTTT.

The rearrangement uses TRBV5-4 and TRBJ2-2; TRBD1 matches 8 bases. Looked up from germline, CDR1 is SGHNT and CDR2 is YYREEE (reference sequence). With V trimmed by 5 bases and J by 4 bases, 7 bases remained unmatched. This CDR3 has 15 residues. The CDR3: CASRNPTGVTGELFF. CDR3 bases: TGTGCCAGCAGAAACCCGACAGGGGTCACCGGGGAGCTGTTTTTT.

V usage is TRBV5-1 and J usage is TRBJ1-1, with D tentatively TRBD1 (5 bases). Trimming shortened V by 4 bases and J by 0 bases, and 10 bases separated the two germline ends. Germline lookup yields CDR1 SGHRS and CDR2 YFSETQ. The length of the CDR3 is 14 residues. The CDR3 region has the DNA TGCGCCAGCAGCGGGGGGACGGTGAACACTGAAGCTTTCTTT. Translating gives CASSGGTVNTEAFF.

The chain is built from TRBV2 and TRBJ1-3, with D maybe TRBD1 (5 bases). The germline V gene encodes CDR1 SNHLY and CDR2 FYNNEI. V lost 7 bases, J lost 4 bases, and 17 bases lay in between. The CDR3 sequence is 15 residues long. The CDR3, as DNA: TGTGCCAGCACTGAGCAGGTTAGGGGAGGAAACACCATATATTTT. Its translation is CASTEQVRGGNTIYF.

V and J are TRBV19 and TRBJ2-7; 12 bases fit TRBD2. Germline assignment: CDR1 LNHDA and CDR2 SQIVND (reference sequence). With V trimmed by 4 bases and J by 3 bases, 7 bases remained unmatched. The CDR3 has 16 amino acids. The CDR3 sequence is CASSKGLAGDIYEQYF. The CDR3 nucleotides read TGTGCCAGTAGTAAGGGACTAGCGGGCGATATCTACGAGCAGTACTTC. The full variable domain, rest sourced from reference TRBV19 and TRBJ2-7, is DGGITQSPKYLFRKEGQNVTLSCEQNLNHDAMYWYRQDPGQGLRLIYYSQIVNDFQKGDIAEGYSVSREKKESFPLTVTSAQKNPTAFYLCASSKGLAGDIYEQYFGPGTRLTVT.

The J gene is TRBJ2-2, the V gene TRBV11-1; D is possibly TRBD2 (6 bases). The CDR3 has 16 residues. With 4 bases removed from V and 4 bases from J, the gap between germline ends came to 16 bases. Germline V gives CDR1 SGHAT, CDR2 FQDESV (reference sequence). For the CDR3, the DNA is TGTGCCAGCAGCTCCGGGACTGGGGTTATCACCGGGGAGCTGTTTTTT. This encodes CASSSGTGVITGELFF.

This chain connects TRBV27 to TRBJ2-7, with a tentative D call TRBD2 (6 bases). V lost 3 bases and J 7 bases, leaving 16 bases between the germline ends. From germline, CDR1 is MNHEY and CDR2 SMNVEV (reference sequence). The CDR3 is made up of 14 amino acids. The CDR3 region is CASSFNGRTEEQYF. CDR3 coding DNA: TGTGCCAGCAGTTTCAACGGGAGAACGGAAGAGCAGTACTTC.

The rearrangement joins TRBV29-1 to TRBJ1-5; possibly TRBD1 for D (5 bases). V lost 5 bases and J lost 5, with 10 bases in between. The CDR3 sequence is 12 residues long. CDR1 SQVTM and CDR2 ANQGSEA come from the germline V gene. CDR3 DNA: TGCAGCGTTAGGGCGGGGGATCAGCCCCAGCATTTT. Amino acid sequence: CSVRAGDQPQHF.

V is TRBV29-1 and J is TRBJ1-1, with a possible D match to TRBD1 (5 bases). Trimming shortened V by 7 bases and J by 3 bases, and 6 bases separated the two germline ends. The V gene's germline CDR1 is SQVTM and CDR2 ANQGSEA. The CDR3 loop spans 10 amino acids. CDR3 region: CSAGDTEAFF. CDR3 nucleotide sequence: TGCAGCGCGGGGGACACTGAAGCTTTCTTT.

The chain uses TRBV28 and TRBJ1-2; perhaps TRBD1 as D (6 bases). Germline lookup yields CDR1 MDHEN and CDR2 SYDVKM. This CDR3 spans 13 amino acids. V was clipped by 5 bases and J by 8 bases, with 15 bases between them. As DNA, the CDR3 is TGTGCCAGCAGTCTTACAGGGAGTGGCGGCTACACCTTC. This encodes CASSLTGSGGYTF.

This chain connects TRBV2 to TRBJ2-1, with 10 bases aligning to TRBD1. Looked up from germline, CDR1 is SNHLY and CDR2 is FYNNEI. CDR3 length equals 14 residues. Germline trimming cut 8 bases from V and 6 bases from J; bases unmatched to any gene: 7. Here the CDR3 DNA reads TGTGCCAGCGGGGGGGGACAGGGGTTCAATGAGCAGTTCTTC. It yields the protein CASGGGQGFNEQFF.

This clone was recorded once. J is TRBJ1-4 and V is TRBV6-5; the D is unclear. The CDR3 runs to 16 residues. Trimming took off 0 bases at V and 1 base at J, with 9 bases between the two ends. Germline-derived CDR1 and CDR2 are MNHEY and SVGAGI. This chain's CDR3 is CASSYSGPVTNEKLFF. In DNA, the CDR3 is TGTGCCAGCAGTTACTCCGGTCCCGTAACTAATGAAAAACTGTTTTTT.

The rearrangement joins TRBV11-2 to TRBJ1-1; D possibly corresponds to TRBD1 (6 bases). CDR1 SGHAT and CDR2 FQNNGV come from the germline V gene. V lost 3 bases to trimming and J lost 5 bases, with 13 bases between them. The CDR3 has 14 residues. CDR3 loop: CASSLGLQGTEAFF. In DNA form, the CDR3 reads TGTGCCAGCAGCTTGGGACTACAGGGAACTGAAGCTTTCTTT.